This T cell receptor beta chain was recovered during a study of cytomegalovirus exposure and HLA in healthy donors. Study-wide points: Segments of the TCR beta V type were, in most cases, productive about 90% or about 30% of the time in an earlier analysis. Excluded: some indistinguishable V segments such as TRBV6-2 and TRBV6-3. A later analysis linked a missense DCLRE1C variant to TCR beta V- and J-gene trimming.

Notes on this clone: Its specificity is not known.

The V gene end was trimmed by 7 bases and the J gene end by 4 bases; junction bases not matched to a gene: 6. CDR3 length equals 14 residues. CDR1 LNHDA and CDR2 SQIVND come from the germline V gene (reference sequence). PCR used 60 Vbeta primers and 13 Jbeta primers. Only in-frame clones appear in the TCRdb table, and some are missing; sequencing was by immunoSEQ multiplex PCR. The sample consists of more than 130,000 clones, around 80% of them appearing once. Material: PBMCs. V gene TRBV19 combines with J gene TRBJ1-2; 10 bases align to TRBD1. This TCR was sampled from a young man in good health and CMV-seronegative. CDR3 sequence reads: CASTLRQGAYGYTF. CDR3 nucleotide sequence: TGTGCCAGTACCCTGAGACAGGGGGCCTATGGCTACACCTTC.